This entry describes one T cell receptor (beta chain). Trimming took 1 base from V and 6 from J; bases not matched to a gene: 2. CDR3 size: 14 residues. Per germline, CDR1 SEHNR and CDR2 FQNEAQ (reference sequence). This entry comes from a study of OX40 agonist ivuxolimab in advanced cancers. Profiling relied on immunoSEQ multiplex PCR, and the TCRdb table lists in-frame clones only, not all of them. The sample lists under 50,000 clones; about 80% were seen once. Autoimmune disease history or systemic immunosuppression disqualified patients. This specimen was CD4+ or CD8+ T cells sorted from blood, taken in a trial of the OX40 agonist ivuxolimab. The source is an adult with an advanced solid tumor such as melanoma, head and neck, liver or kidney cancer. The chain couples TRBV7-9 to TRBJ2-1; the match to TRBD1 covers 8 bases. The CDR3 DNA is TGTGCCAGCAGCTTAGGTACAGGGGGCAATGAGCAGTTCTTC. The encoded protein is CASSLGTGGNEQFF.